This T cell receptor beta chain originates from a study of neurological immune-mediated disorders. Study-wide points: There were no CDR3 amino acid sequences shared by expanded clones across subjects, a result suggesting private repertoires in all groups. The highest TCR clonal expansion occurred in HTLV-1-associated myelopathy; multiple sclerosis fell below healthy controls. Phylogenetic grouping put 18 of 34 multiple sclerosis patients' repertoires into one related-CDR3 cluster, a possible signature. There was no clinical or MRI feature that was associated with the multiple sclerosis repertoire cluster.

This clonotype was counted ten times or more. Its antigen is undetermined. V was trimmed by 0 bases and J by 0 bases, leaving 9 bases between them. This CDR3 has 16 amino acids. The germline CDR1 and CDR2 sequences are SEHNR and FQNEAQ (reference sequence). TCRdb reanalysed the 5' RACE reads using MiXCR and keeps one entry per CDR3 protein. The table shows some 57,000 distinct CDR3 sequences, with 4% to 6% occurring only once. Sequenced material: PBMCs. The V and J genes are TRBV7-9 and TRBJ2-4, with D hard to call. The clonotype was recovered from a woman aged 50 to 65 with multiple sclerosis. This chain's CDR3 is CASSLAADTAKNIQYF. CDR3 sequence (DNA): TGTGCCAGCAGCTTAGCGGCCGACACAGCCAAAAACATTCAGTACTTC.